Presented here are 11 T cell receptor beta chains from one specimen sequenced in a study of blood T cell repertoires in COVID-19. Assay: immunoSEQ multiplex PCR; the TCRdb copy retains only in-frame clones and omits some. The table records about 150,000 clones, roughly 91% of them present only once. What was sequenced was peripheral blood. The source is a man in his fifties or sixties who had recovered from COVID-19.

This chain uses TRBV27 with TRBJ2-7, with TRBD1 identical over 9 bases. Germline CDR1 is MNHEY and CDR2 is SMNVEV (reference sequence). The V and J ends lost 2 bases and 4 bases, in that order; junction bases with no gene match: 6. This CDR3 region has 15 residues. CDR3: CASSLQGDRVYEQYF. The CDR3 DNA reads as TGTGCCAGCAGTTTACAGGGGGACAGGGTTTACGAGCAGTACTTC.

The chain uses TRBV28 and TRBJ1-1; 9 nucleotides line up with TRBD1. In germline, CDR1 is MDHEN, CDR2 SYDVKM. This CDR3 comprises 14 residues. Losses at the gene ends were 3 bases for V and 7 bases for J; bases not matched to a gene: 6. Here the CDR3 DNA reads TGTGCCAGCAGTTTGAGGGACAGGGAGGGTGAAGCTTTCTTT. As protein: CASSLRDREGEAFF.

The chain combines TRBV4-3 with TRBJ2-7, with D possibly matching TRBD1 (6 bases). Germline V CDR1 and CDR2: LGHNA, YSLEER. Trimming stripped 0 bases from V and 2 bases from J, with 11 bases between. The CDR3 consists of 15 residues. CDR3 coding DNA: TGCGCCAGCAGCCAAGAACAGGGTCCGCCCTACGAGCAGTACTTC. The encoded protein is CASSQEQGPPYEQYF.

A few counts support this clone. The rearrangement joins TRBV5-1 to TRBJ1-6, with a tentative D call TRBD1 (5 bases). Per the germline V gene, CDR1 is SGHRS and CDR2 is YFSETQ. The CDR3 runs 14 residues. V lost 1 base and J 9 bases, leaving 11 bases between the germline ends. The CDR3 nucleotides read TGCGCCAGCAGCTTGCAACCGGGGGGTTCACCCCTCCACTTT. Translation: CASSLQPGGSPLHF.

This rearrangement joins TRBV19 to TRBJ1-2, with 7 nucleotides matching TRBD1. Unmatched junction bases numbered 7, after V lost 4 bases and J lost 5 bases. Germline V gene data show CDR1 as LNHDA and CDR2 as SQIVND (reference sequence). The CDR3 length is 14 residues. Here the CDR3 DNA reads TGTGCCAGTAGTACCCCGGGACAGACTTATGGCTACACCTTC. Translated, it gives CASSTPGQTYGYTF.

This clone was recorded only once. The J gene is TRBJ1-5, the V gene TRBV23-1, with D unresolved. TRBV23-1 is an ORF, and what it does is uncertain. V lost 3 bases and J lost 6, with 24 bases in between. CDR3 length: 18 amino acids. As DNA, the CDR3 is TGCGCCAGCAGTCACCCCGCGGGGAAGAGTTCGATTGGTCAGCCCCAGCATTTT. Translated, it gives CASSHPAGKSSIGQPQHF.

The rearrangement links TRBV15 to TRBJ1-4; D not resolved. The CDR3 length is 14 residues. Germline V gene lookup returns CDR1 LNHNV and CDR2 YYDKDF (reference sequence). The V gene lost 3 bases and the J gene lost 5 bases, with 10 bases spanning the gap. For the CDR3, the DNA is TGTGCCACCAGCAGGCGGGGAGGGAATGAAAAACTGTTTTTT. Translated: CATSRRGGNEKLFF. Full variable domain (missing parts from reference TRBV15 and TRBJ1-4): DAMVIQNPRYQVTQFGKPVTLSCSQTLNHNVMYWYQQKSSQAPKLLFHYYDKDFNNEADTPDNFQSRRPNTSFCFLDIRSPGLGDTAMYLCATSRRGGNEKLFFGSGTQLSVL.

V gene TRBV19 combines with J gene TRBJ1-2; 11 bases are shared with TRBD1. Germline V lookup: CDR1 LNHDA, CDR2 SQIVND (reference sequence). V shed 4 bases, J shed 4 bases, and the junction held 5 bases outside the gene matches. The CDR3 totals 15 residues. The CDR3 spells CASSTGTGGIYGYTF. The CDR3, as DNA: TGTGCCAGTAGTACCGGGACAGGGGGAATCTATGGCTACACCTTC.

J is TRBJ2-7 and V is TRBV12-3 or TRBV12-4, with 7 positions matching TRBD1. V was pared by 3 bases and J by 6 bases, with 5 bases of the junction left unmatched. The CDR3 sequence is 13 residues long. The CDR3 DNA reads as TGTGCCAGCAGTTTGATGACAGGGAGCGAGCAGTACTTC. It translates to CASSLMTGSEQYF.

This sequence joins TRBV6-2 or TRBV6-3 and TRBJ1-5, with D perhaps TRBD1 (5 bases). The germline V gene has CDR1 MNHEY and CDR2 SVGEGT. V was pared by 2 bases and J by 3 bases, with 11 bases between. This CDR3 is 15 amino acids long. CDR3 protein: CASSYRQGINQPQHF. CDR3 nucleotides: TGTGCCAGCAGTTACCGGCAGGGAATCAATCAGCCCCAGCATTTT.

The chain joins TRBV7-2 to TRBJ1-1; tentative D call: TRBD1 (6 bases). Germline CDR1 and CDR2: SGHTA and FQGNSA. V shed 5 bases and J shed 2 bases, with 12 bases lying between them. The CDR3 loop spans 14 amino acids. The CDR3 loop is CASSPRGGNTEAFF. In DNA form, the CDR3 reads TGTGCCAGCAGCCCCAGGGGCGGCAACACTGAAGCTTTCTTT.